Below, 16 T cell receptor beta chains from the same sample are listed, as sequenced in a study of CD8+ T cells in alopecia areata. Described treatment: oral pan-JAK inhibitor, 5-10 mg twice daily. Sequencing used cDNA as its template, made by extracting RNA and reverse transcribing it. Only in-frame clones appear in the TCRdb table, and some are missing; sequencing was by immunoSEQ multiplex PCR. This sample yields approximately 150,000 clones, of which roughly 63% are seen a single time; around 16% belongs to the top ten. This sample comprised CD4+ T cells sorted from blood, obtained between weeks 55 and 65, from a patient treated with tofacitinib. The receptors were gathered from a human donor with alopecia areata.

This clone was picked up a small number of times. The chain is built from TRBV7-2 and TRBJ2-1; the match to TRBD2 covers 16 bases. CDR3 length equals 16 residues. V lost 4 bases and J lost 10; bases outside the gene matches: 7. Looked up from germline, CDR1 is SGHTA and CDR2 is FQGNSA. The CDR3 spells CASSSPGLAGGGEQFF. In DNA form, the CDR3 reads TGTGCCAGCAGCTCCCCGGGACTAGCGGGGGGGGGAGAGCAGTTCTTC.

Points on this clone: One junction end disagrees with the germline gene, perhaps due to a read error. V is TRBV29-1 and J is TRBJ1-6; D may be TRBD1 (5 bases). CDR1 and CDR2 from the germline V gene are SQVTM and ANQGSEA. The CDR3 length is 12 residues. The CDR3 is CSVEDPNWGSLF. The CDR3 DNA reads as TGCAGCGTTGAAGATCCGAATTGGGGGAGCCTTTTT. Filled out from reference TRBV29-1 and TRBJ1-6, the complete variable domain reads SAVISQKPSRDICQRGTSLTIQCQVDSQVTMMFWYRQQPGQSLTLIATANQGSEATYESGFVIDKFPISRPNLTFSTLTVSNMSPEDSSIYLCSVEDPNWGSLFGNGTRLTVT.

The rearrangement joins TRBV29-1 to TRBJ1-1; D call uncertain. In germline, CDR1 is SQVTM, CDR2 ANQGSEA. V lost 6 bases, J lost 0 bases, and 11 bases lay in between. This CDR3 is 13 amino acids long. Written as DNA, the CDR3 is TGCAGCGTGTTACAGATCATGAACACTGAAGCTTTCTTT. Translating gives CSVLQIMNTEAFF.

The gene calls are TRBV15 and TRBJ1-4; D gene ambiguous. V was cut by 1 base and J by 3 bases, with 15 bases left in between. Germline loops: CDR1 LNHNV, CDR2 YYDKDF (reference sequence). The CDR3 contains 17 residues. The CDR3 spells CATSRVLSRRSNEKLFF. Written as DNA, the CDR3 is TGTGCCACCAGCAGAGTGTTAAGCAGACGCTCTAATGAAAAACTGTTTTTT.

In its sample, this clone was seen a few times. The chain carries TRBV9 and TRBJ2-5; a possible D gene is TRBD2 (7 bases). CDR3 length: 13 residues. The germline V gene has CDR1 SGDLS and CDR2 YYNGEE. V gave up 2 bases and J gave up 7 bases, with 12 bases separating them. The CDR3 loop is CASSVNREGTQYF. The CDR3 bases are TGTGCCAGCAGCGTTAACAGGGAGGGGACCCAGTACTTC. Full variable domain (outside the CDR3, taken from reference TRBV9 and TRBJ2-5): DSGVTQTPKHLITATGQRVTLRCSPRSGDLSVYWYQQSLDQGLQFLIQYYNGEERAKGNILERFSAQQFPDLHSELNLSSLELGDSALYFCASSVNREGTQYFGPGTRLLVL.

This clone was seen more than once but under ten times. The rearrangement joins TRBV5-1 to TRBJ2-5; tentatively, D is TRBD1 or TRBD2 (5 bases each). CDR3 length: 14 residues. The germline V and J ends were trimmed by 7 bases and 5 bases, with 18 bases remaining between them. CDR1 SGHRS and CDR2 YFSETQ come from the germline V gene. DNA of the CDR3: TGCGCCAGCTACCGGGACCCCTTGGCGGAGACCCAGTACTTC. Amino acid sequence: CASYRDPLAETQYF.

The count of this clone is one. The chain joins TRBV29-1 to TRBJ2-7, with 7 bases fitting TRBD1. Unmatched junction bases numbered 6, after V lost 7 bases and J lost 3 bases. The CDR3 is made up of 12 amino acids. Germline V lookup: CDR1 SQVTM, CDR2 ANQGSEA. The CDR3: CSARQGDYEQYF. Here the CDR3 DNA reads TGCAGCGCTCGACAGGGAGACTACGAGCAGTACTTC.

This clone was seen more than once but under ten times. This chain uses TRBV6-1 with TRBJ1-5; D is unclear. This CDR3 is 15 amino acids long. V lost 8 bases and J lost 2, with 16 bases in between. Per germline, CDR1 MNHNS and CDR2 SASEGT. The CDR3 loop is CASGVTGSGNQPQHF. The CDR3 nucleotides are TGTGCCAGCGGGGTAACCGGGAGCGGCAATCAGCCCCAGCATTTT.

V and J are TRBV7-8 and TRBJ2-6; D perhaps matches TRBD1 (5 bases). The CDR3 spans 16 residues. V lost 1 base and J lost 2, with 9 bases in between. CDR1 SGHVS and CDR2 FQNEAQ come from the germline V gene. The CDR3 loop reads CASSLVAGTGANVLTF. The CDR3 nucleotides are TGTGCCAGCAGCTTAGTGGCAGGGACTGGGGCCAACGTCCTGACTTTC.

The J gene is TRBJ1-2, the V gene TRBV4-1; D uncertain. Germline V CDR1 and CDR2: MGHRA, YSYEKL. The CDR3 is 17 residues long. V was clipped by 3 bases and J by 0 bases, with 17 bases between them. CDR3 DNA sequence: TGCGCCAGCAGCCATATAGTTGGGCCCTCGGCTAACTATGGCTACACCTTC. Protein: CASSHIVGPSANYGYTF.

The chain links TRBV7-6 to TRBJ2-3; D is possibly TRBD2 (5 bases). This CDR3 has 15 amino acids. V lost 5 bases and J 2 bases, leaving 14 bases between the germline ends. The germline V gene has CDR1 SGHVS and CDR2 FNYEAQ. The CDR3 nucleotides are TGTGCCAGCAGCCCTGCTGGACTTTTCACAGATACGCAGTATTTT. Translating it yields CASSPAGLFTDTQYF.

This clone was detected a few times. The genes are TRBV30 and TRBJ2-6; 7 bases fit TRBD1. This CDR3 contains 17 residues. Germline lookup yields CDR1 GTSNPN and CDR2 SVGIG (reference sequence). J gave up 0 bases and V 2 bases, and 7 bases lay outside the gene matches. The CDR3 nucleotides are TGTGCCTGGAGTCCCCCCTGGACAGGCTCTGGGGCCAACGTCCTGACTTTC. It yields the protein CAWSPPWTGSGANVLTF.

The gene calls are TRBV29-1 and TRBJ1-2; the match to TRBD1 covers 7 bases. Trimming at V came to 1 base and at J to 2 bases, leaving 7 bases not matched to a gene. The CDR3 is 15 residues long. Germline CDR1 reads SQVTM; CDR2 reads ANQGSEA. CDR3 in DNA: TGCAGCGTTGAAGGGACAGGACAGCCAAACTATGGCTACACCTTC. Encoded protein: CSVEGTGQPNYGYTF.

The chain has TRBV30 and TRBJ1-2, with 12 bases matching TRBD1. Germline V gene data show CDR1 as GTSNPN and CDR2 as SVGIG (reference sequence). CDR3 length: 14 amino acids. V lost 5 bases and J lost 7; bases outside the gene matches: 8. The CDR3 protein is CAWAGQGALAGYTF. CDR3 DNA sequence: TGTGCCTGGGCGGGACAGGGGGCTTTGGCTGGCTACACCTTC.

The genes are TRBV7-2 and TRBJ2-5; a possible D gene is TRBD1 (6 bases). V lost 9 bases and J lost 7, with 18 bases in between. The CDR3 is made up of 13 amino acids. Germline assignment: CDR1 SGHTA and CDR2 FQGNSA. The CDR3 coding sequence is TGTGCCAGGGGCACAGGGTCGTTTGGGACCCAGTACTTC. It yields the protein CARGTGSFGTQYF.

The rearrangement uses TRBV6-5 and TRBJ1-1, with 8 bases identical to TRBD1. Germline loops: CDR1 MNHEY, CDR2 SVGAGI. This CDR3 has 15 residues. Germline trimming cut 6 bases from V and 5 bases from J; bases unmatched to any gene: 11. The CDR3 DNA is TGTGCCAGCAGAAAGGCAGGGGGCTCGCGGACTGAAGCTTTCTTT. Its translation: CASRKAGGSRTEAFF.